This TCR beta chain was profiled in a study of beta chain features in type 1 diabetes. Study results and caveats: In every one of the four CD4+ subsets, TCRB CDR3s were moderately but significantly shorter in Type 1 diabetes patients.

In regard to this clone: What it binds is not known.

One heparinised blood draw, averaging approximately 0.11 L, came from each donor. The CDR3 has 15 residues. The study reverse transcribed the entire isolated RNA, so it sequenced expressed TCRB transcripts. The average read count of naive, central memory and regulatory T cell samples was approximately 4 million. The repertoire was sequenced with immunoSEQ multiplex PCR; TCRdb's copy has only in-frame clones and lacks some. The sample lists about 240,000 clones; roughly 14% were seen once. The V call is TRBV21-1, the J call TRBJ1-5; the table's D call, TRBD1, has no DNA check behind it. TRBV21-1 represents a pseudogene. Sequencing input: naive CD4+ T cells from blood. The receptor's source is a man in his thirties or forties with type 1 diabetes. The CDR3 spells CASSPRTGDNQPQHF. CDR3 in DNA: TGTGCCAGCAGCCCACGGACAGGGGACAATCAGCCCCAGCATTTT.